The entry below describes one T cell receptor beta chain. The entry originates in a study of blood T cell repertoires in COVID-19. Unmatched junction bases numbered 7, after V lost 6 bases and J lost 2 bases. CDR3 length equals 16 residues. Germline V gene sequence: CDR1 MNHEY, CDR2 SMNVEV (reference sequence). Original processing notes: Amplification with reference gene primers provided the estimates of nucleated cell counts. Profiling relied on immunoSEQ multiplex PCR, and the TCRdb table lists in-frame clones only, not all of them. That table furnishes V, J and clone size, whereas the DNA furnished D and trimming. Found here are 65,000 to 90,000 clones, 75% to 95% of them singletons; the top ten hold around 7%.

This receptor was taken from a human donor in a cohort sampled during active COVID-19. Source material: peripheral blood. The gene calls are TRBV27 and TRBJ2-2, with 9 bases identical to TRBD2. CDR3 coding DNA: TGTGCCAGCAGGCGGGGGGGCACTGGAAACACCGGGGAGCTGTTTTTT. Translation: CASRRGGTGNTGELFF.